This T cell receptor (beta chain) was documented in a study of cytomegalovirus exposure and HLA in healthy donors. Study information: Earlier results showed 117 million unique TCR beta sequences derived from some 180 million T cells. Study-wide findings and caveats: Follow-up analysis later connected one missense variant in DCLRE1C with trimming of TCR beta V- and J-genes. High sensitivity and specificity were reportedly achieved when the classifier diagnosed cytomegalovirus status.

Remarks on this clone: What it binds is not known.

CDR3 length: 14 residues. Per germline, CDR1 SGHVS and CDR2 FNYEAQ. Between the trimmed V and J ends, which lost 4 bases and 8 bases, there was a span of 14 bases. A multiplex PCR was run with 60 Vbeta primers and 13 Jbeta primers. Profiled with immunoSEQ multiplex PCR; TCRdb holds only in-frame clones, not every one. The sample gives 110,000 to 150,000 clones, just under 85% of which show up once; roughly 4.5% is in the top ten. The sequenced sample consisted of PBMCs. This TCR was sampled from a man aged 35-49 years in good health and CMV-seropositive. This chain joins TRBV7-6 and TRBJ1-4; D is perhaps TRBD1 (5 bases). The CDR3 DNA reads TGTGCCAGCAGCTCCCAGGGTGGAGCGGAAAAACTGTTTTTT. This translates into CASSSQGGAEKLFF.